The clone carrying this T cell receptor (beta chain) appeared many times. Its antigen remains unknown. The sequenced template was RNA, covering the TCR beta CDR3 region. HTBI-primed first-round RT-PCR preceded second-round multiplex PCR. Each CDR3 protein is one row after TCRdb ran MiXCR on the multiplex PCR reads. This table has about 740,000 distinct CDR3 sequences, 40% appearing once. This specimen belongs to a study of Graves' ophthalmopathy and Graves' hyperthyroidism. Broader study findings: Most expanded thyroid clonotypes above 0.001 frequency also appeared in blood.

Moderate-to-severe activity, CAS at least 3, NOSPECS at least 4 and duration under 3 months characterized donors with ophthalmopathy. As diagnostic evidence, clinical symptoms, serum thyroxine, TRAb, thyroid ultrasound and orbital computed tomography were relied upon. The starting material, approximately 10 ml of fresh peripheral blood, provided the PBMCs. The receptor's source is an adult man with Graves' ophthalmopathy. Sequencing was carried out using peripheral blood.

CDR3: CASTTDTGNTEAFF. The CDR3 DNA reads TGTGCCAGCACAACCGACACCGGAAACACTGAAGCTTTCTTT. The chain has TRBV9 and TRBJ1-1; D is unresolved. The germline V gene encodes CDR1 SGDLS and CDR2 YYNGEE. V was pared by 6 bases and J by 2 bases, with 14 bases between. CDR3 length equals 14 residues.